This TCR beta chain is from a study of T cells after yellow fever vaccination. Across the whole study: For low cell numbers, libraries were made with SMART-Seq v4 Ultra Low Input.

TCRdb called the 5' RACE reads again in MiXCR, with one record for every CDR3 protein. The profile shows under 200,000 distinct CDR3 sequences, 9.5% to 11% of them singletons. A word on this clonotype: Its matching antigen is unknown.

The study, taken as a whole, reports: Some clonotypes, a small share, were shared between CD4 and CD8 compartments.

J gave up 7 bases and V 4 bases, and 6 bases lay outside the gene matches. Germline V gene lookup returns CDR1 MNHEY and CDR2 SMNVEV (reference sequence). The CDR3 has 15 residues. The chain joins TRBV27 to TRBJ1-6; TRBD1 agrees at 8 bases. The sample consisted of CD8+ T cells sorted from PBMCs, taken 15 days after the yellow fever booster vaccination. The clonotype was recovered from a man younger than 35 who received the YFV17D yellow fever vaccine. The CDR3 nucleotides read TGTGCCAGCAGTTCGACGACAGGGGTAAATTCACCCCTCCACTTT. This gives the protein CASSSTTGVNSPLHF.